This T cell receptor (beta chain) was documented in a study of blood T cells in healthy people across ages (dated by TCRdb to 2013 to 2016). The study in broad terms: In model experiments, template switching captured about one uniquely barcoded TCR beta cDNA molecule for every two T cells. To track age-related changes in TCR beta repertoire diversity, the study relied on deep sequencing normalized with unique cDNA molecular identifiers. The donors were divided into four age groups: young (average around 17 years), middle-aged (approximately 39), aged (approximately 64) and long-lived (more than 75). Donors of different ages were randomly distributed across sequencing lanes to avoid experimental bias. The study analyzed two additional independent replicas of 1 million unique cDNA reads from the same blood draw for two donors, one aged 18 to 30 and one aged 80 or older.

In the case of this clonotype: The target of this receptor is not known. Base qualities are not recorded, but no much larger clone differs from it by a single base.

Library method: 5' RACE. A second roughly 7 to 12 cycle PCR used a sample-barcoded 5' primer and a J-beta primer mix. Each TCR beta cDNA molecule received a unique molecular identifier from a template-switch 5' adaptor carrying 12 random nucleotides. Each sample yielded at least 2.5 million CDR3-containing paired-end reads. First-strand cDNA synthesis was performed from all RNA using the Mint cDNA synthesis kit, with priming by a TRBC-specific oligonucleotide. Following uracil-DNA glycosylase treatment, all cDNA underwent a first 18-cycle PCR with the universal primers M1SS and BC2_uni_R. As for the original processing: Each sample was normalized by randomly selecting 1 million high-quality reads, each carrying a distinct molecular identifier. Instead of being binned into consensus sequences, reads that shared molecular identifiers were thrown out. MiTCR, set to a Q25 quality threshold and the strictest error-elimination algorithm, was used for CDR3 identification, clonotype clustering and error correction. A nonparametric unseen species model with Euler transformation was used to estimate a lower bound on total TCR beta diversity. Using fastp trimming at Q25 and MiXCR clonotype assembly, TCRdb reanalyzed the public sequencing data and kept in-frame beta chains. Under each unique CDR3 protein, matching rows form one entry showing the most common genes and DNA. It is TCRdb's table, rather than the study itself, that gives the V and J calls and clone size. The sample table records approximately 1,700,000 distinct CDR3 sequences; around 42% of these occur just once. The top ten clones comprise around 23% of the sample.

What the work shows at the level of the full study, not this receptor alone: Observed TCR beta diversity per million T cells fell roughly linearly with age, and a significant reduction was already apparent by age about 43. Because profiling used bulk unsorted PBMCs, naive and antigen-experienced compartments could not be compared conclusively. There was a strong correlation between observed TCR beta diversity and the percentage of naive T cells measured by flow cytometry. The long-lived group showed more naive CD4+ T cells, fewer expanded clones and increased TCR diversity than the aged group, suggesting age selection. Donor CMV infection status was unknown, potentially confounding age-related changes in expanded clonotypes. Estimates of total diversity from one million sequenced T cells were regarded as lower bounds and underestimates.

The approximately 39 donors, aged about 6 to 100 years, were systemically healthy Caucasian individuals from Russia. Each donor gave roughly 9 milliliters of peripheral blood, drawn into EDTA-treated Vacutainer tubes. Ficoll-Paque density-gradient centrifugation was used to isolate PBMCs, with at least 6.5 million obtained per sample. Total RNA, at least 5 micrograms per sample, was extracted from PBMCs with Trizol reagent. Naive CD45RAhigh/CD27high T cell percentages were measured by flow cytometry on a PBMC aliquot from every donor. From cysteine to phenylalanine, the CDR3 is 13 amino acids long. Of the read, only the CDR3 DNA is kept; its 39 bases are in frame from base 1. The trim is 4 bases for V and 5 bases for J, with a gap of 11 bases between the germline ends. According to the germline V gene, CDR1 reads LGHNA and CDR2 reads YSLEER.

The sample was blood. The TCR originated in a human donor in good health. Recombination joined TRBV4-3 with TRBJ2-5, with no confidently assigned D gene. The CDR3 region reads CASSLALYETQYF. The DNA sequence follows: TGCGCCAGCAGCCTAGCCCTATATGAGACCCAGTACTTC.